The T cell receptor (beta chain) described here comes from a study of T-cell memory formation after mild COVID-19. Notes on this clonotype: Antigen: not known.

Study results and caveats: Clones that got smaller from day 15 to 85 had even CD4/CD8, while clones growing later tipped toward CD4+. Largely, contracting CD4+ clones fell within CM and EM, and contracting CD8+ clones within EMRA.

TCRdb re-called the 5' RACE reads through MiXCR, storing one row per CDR3 protein. The table shows about 200,000 distinct CDR3 sequences, with over 9% occurring only once. The ends lost 5 bases at V and 5 bases at J; junction bases unmatched: 8. The CDR3 contains 14 residues. Germline loops: CDR1 SGHAT, CDR2 FQNNGV. The receptor was isolated from a man younger than 30 who had mild COVID-19 (a few samples of this study predate the infection). Cell type and time point are not known. The sequencing input was PBMCs or a T cell subset sorted from them (not recorded which). The chain carries TRBV11-2 and TRBJ2-5; 7 bases are a match to TRBD1. The CDR3 loop is CASSPLRGRETQYF. CDR3 in DNA: TGTGCCAGCAGCCCATTGAGGGGGCGGGAGACCCAGTACTTC.